The 20 T cell receptor beta chains below all came from one sample that was sequenced in a study of T cell repertoires in cytomegalovirus infection. TCRdb re-called the reads through MiXCR, storing one row per CDR3 protein. Of around 770,000 distinct CDR3 sequences in the sample, approximately 32% were seen once. Their antigens are not known. Sequenced material: cultured CD8+ T cells from PBMCs, taken from culture after CMV antigen stimulation. The receptor source for this set is a human donor in good health (CMV status not recorded). Some clones in this sample may be carry-over from other donors' samples.

This clonotype has a handful of counts. The V call is TRBV12-3 or TRBV12-4, the J call TRBJ2-7; maybe TRBD1 (6 bases). This CDR3 is 12 amino acids long. Trimming removed 5 bases at V and 7 bases at J, with 12 bases between. The CDR3 is CASSQGTDEQYV. The CDR3 DNA is TGTGCCAGCAGTCAGGGGACCGATGAGCAGTACGTC.

This clonotype was counted a few times. The chain joins TRBV2 to TRBJ2-2; 7 nucleotides agree with TRBD1. The CDR3 covers 17 residues. Trimming took 2 bases from V and 0 from J; bases not matched to a gene: 6. Germline CDR1 and CDR2: SNHLY and FYNNEI. CDR3 nucleotide sequence: TGTGCCAGCAGTGAATACGGGACAGATGCGAACACCGGGGAGCTGTTTTTT. Its protein product is CASSEYGTDANTGELFF. Together with reference TRBV2 and TRBJ2-2, the CDR3 gives the full variable domain: EPEVTQTPSHQVTQMGQEVILRCVPISNHLYFYWYRQILGQKVEFLVSFYNNEISEKSEIFDDQFSVERPDGSNFTLKIRSTKLEDSAMYFCASSEYGTDANTGELFFGEGSRLTVL.

This rearrangement joins TRBV14 to TRBJ1-1; possible D gene TRBD1, 5 bases. Germline CDR1 and CDR2: SGHDN and FVKESK. The CDR3 sequence is 13 residues long. V dropped 5 bases and J dropped 5 bases, with 12 bases sitting between them. In DNA, the CDR3 is TGTGCCAGCAGCTCCTGGGGGGGTACTGAAGCTTTCTTT. Its translation: CASSSWGGTEAFF.

The V gene is TRBV7-6, the J gene TRBJ1-4; TRBD1 matches at 9 bases. Germline CDR1 is SGHVS and CDR2 is FNYEAQ. The CDR3 consists of 14 residues. With 5 bases clipped from V and 7 bases from J, the junction kept 5 bases outside the gene matches. CDR3 sequence reads: CASSQGQGGEKLFF. CDR3 DNA: TGTGCCAGCAGCCAGGGACAGGGAGGTGAAAAACTGTTTTTT.

The chain uses TRBV3-1 and TRBJ2-4, with D unclear. CDR1 is LGHDT and CDR2 is YNNKEL in the germline V gene (reference sequence). The length of the CDR3 is 15 residues. The V and J ends lost 4 bases and 9 bases respectively, with 19 bases between them. The CDR3: CASSPRGDLTPIQYF. CDR3 DNA: TGTGCCAGCAGCCCACGAGGAGACCTTACGCCCATTCAGTACTTC.

This sequence joins TRBV25-1 and TRBJ1-3; TRBD1 is a possible D gene (5 bases). Germline CDR1 MGHDK, CDR2 SYGVNS. V lost 8 bases and J lost 0, with 17 bases in between. The CDR3 extends over 16 amino acids. The CDR3 loop reads CASLGWGGISGNTIYF. The CDR3 DNA reads TGTGCCAGCTTGGGCTGGGGGGGGATCTCTGGAAACACCATATATTTT.

This clonotype was seen a few times. V and J are TRBV9 and TRBJ1-1, with 9 bases fitting TRBD1. The V gene end was trimmed by 0 bases and the J gene end by 3 bases; junction bases not matched to a gene: 9. CDR1 SGDLS and CDR2 YYNGEE come from the germline V gene. This CDR3 contains 17 residues. The CDR3 loop is CASSVGWTGAIDTEAFF. The DNA for the CDR3 is TGTGCCAGCAGCGTAGGTTGGACAGGGGCGATCGACACTGAAGCTTTCTTT.

The genes are TRBV9 and TRBJ1-2; D is perhaps TRBD1 (5 bases). V dropped 7 bases and J dropped 6 bases, with 16 bases sitting between them. The CDR3 contains 13 residues. Germline V gene data show CDR1 as SGDLS and CDR2 as YYNGEE. The CDR3 protein is CASGGPRGDGYTF. CDR3 coding DNA: TGTGCCAGCGGCGGGCCGCGGGGGGATGGCTACACCTTC.

Note on this clonotype: In this CDR3 the conserved last residue, phenylalanine or tryptophan, is missing, so a read error is likely. The J gene is TRBJ2-7, the V gene TRBV12-3 or TRBV12-4; D not resolved. This CDR3 comprises 14 residues. With 6 bases removed from V and 0 bases from J, the gap between germline ends came to 12 bases. Written as DNA, the CDR3 is TGTGCCAGCAGCTACTCCCCGGGCTCCTACGAGCAGTACGCC. Encoded protein: CASSYSPGSYEQYA.

The chain links TRBV3-1 to TRBJ1-5; D perhaps matches TRBD1 (5 bases). This CDR3 has 15 amino acids. CDR1 LGHDT and CDR2 YNNKEL come from the germline V gene (reference sequence). Trimming took off 0 bases at V and 5 bases at J, with 11 bases between the two ends. CDR3 residues: CASSQDGAMYQPQHF. DNA of the CDR3: TGTGCCAGCAGCCAAGATGGGGCTATGTATCAGCCCCAGCATTTT.

The V gene is TRBV6-6, the J gene TRBJ2-7, with TRBD1 matching 7 bases. The CDR3 is 13 residues long. After removal of 2 bases from V and 13 bases from J, the junction contained 11 bases not matched to a gene. CDR1 and CDR2 from the germline V gene are MNHNY and SVGAGI (reference sequence). This CDR3 is CASSYPQGDILYV. CDR3 nucleotide sequence: TGTGCCAGCAGTTACCCCCAGGGGGATATTCTATACGTC.

This clonotype was picked up a small number of times. The rearrangement links TRBV7-6 to TRBJ2-4, with D unresolved. The CDR3 is 13 amino acids. Germline values: CDR1 SGHVS, CDR2 FNYEAQ. With 2 bases removed from V and 6 bases from J, the gap between germline ends came to 8 bases. In DNA, the CDR3 is TGTGCCAGCAGCTTAAAATTAGGAAACATTCAGTACTTC. This sequence encodes CASSLKLGNIQYF.

This clonotype was counted only a few times. The J gene is TRBJ1-6, the V gene TRBV5-6, with D maybe TRBD1 (5 bases). The CDR3 runs to 18 residues. Per the germline V gene, CDR1 is SGHDT and CDR2 is YYEEEE. Trimming left V 4 bases short and J 0 bases short, with 17 bases between. The CDR3 region has the DNA TGTGCCAGCAGCCCCTCGGCCAGGGAACTCTCCTATAATTCACCCCTCCACTTT. Amino acids: CASSPSARELSYNSPLHF.

This clonotype has just a few counts. Sequence at one end of the junction differs from germline and may be a read error. This chain connects TRBV7-7 to TRBJ2-2, with unresolved D. Looked up from germline, CDR1 is SSHAT and CDR2 is FNYEAQ (reference sequence). This CDR3 contains 14 residues. DNA of the CDR3: TGTGCTAGCAGTCAAGGGTTGGGCACCGGGGAGCTGTTTTTT. Its protein product is CASSQGLGTGELFF. Together with reference TRBV7-7 and TRBJ2-2, the CDR3 gives the full variable domain: GAGVSQSPRYKVTKRGQDVTLRCDPISSHATLYWYQQALGQGPEFLTYFNYEAQPDKSGLPSDRFSAERPEGSISTLTIQRTEQRDSAMYRCASSQGLGTGELFFGEGSRLTVL.

This clonotype was picked up a small number of times. The chain combines TRBV7-6 with TRBJ1-2; D is ambiguous. V dropped 5 bases and J dropped 8 bases, with 12 bases sitting between them. Germline lookup yields CDR1 SGHVS and CDR2 FNYEAQ. The CDR3 runs to 12 residues. This CDR3 reads CASSPGHMGYTF. The DNA for the CDR3 is TGTGCCAGCAGCCCCGGCCACATGGGCTACACCTTC.

The chain is built from TRBV4-1 and TRBJ1-5; D not certain. The CDR3 totals 12 residues. Germline V gene data show CDR1 as MGHRA and CDR2 as YSYEKL. V lost 3 bases and J 7 bases, leaving 7 bases between the germline ends. CDR3 coding DNA: TGCGCCAGCAGCCATCCGGGGCAGCCCCAGCATTTT. Translated, it gives CASSHPGQPQHF.

The chain couples TRBV27 to TRBJ1-6, with TRBD1 matching 10 bases. Germline V gives CDR1 MNHEY, CDR2 SMNVEV (reference sequence). V was pared by 7 bases and J by 8 bases, with 8 bases of the junction left unmatched. CDR3 length: 15 amino acids. CDR3 in DNA: TGTGCCAGCAAAAAAGACAGGGGGCGTGATTCACCCCTCCACTTT. Translation gives CASKKDRGRDSPLHF.

This clonotype came up a few times. The chain links TRBV7-6 to TRBJ1-5; tentative D call: TRBD1 (5 bases). CDR3 length: 13 amino acids. Germline V lookup: CDR1 SGHVS, CDR2 FNYEAQ. The V end was cut by 5 bases, the J end by 8 bases, with 13 bases between. DNA for the CDR3: TGTGCCAGCAGCCACGGGAGAGGGGAGCCCCAGCATTTT. Translation: CASSHGRGEPQHF.

The CDR3 reads CASSLEPYATNEKLFF. The CDR3 coding sequence is TGTGCCAGCAGCTTAGAGCCGTATGCAACTAATGAAAAACTGTTTTTT. V is TRBV7-6 and J is TRBJ1-4; D gene unclear. Germline V gives CDR1 SGHVS, CDR2 FNYEAQ. CDR3 length: 16 amino acids. With 1 base removed from V and 0 bases from J, the gap between germline ends came to 9 bases.

This clonotype was picked up one time. The chain has TRBV7-6 and TRBJ2-7, with D possibly matching TRBD1 (5 bases). Trimming took off 5 bases at V and 1 base at J, with 15 bases between the two ends. Germline V CDR1 and CDR2: SGHVS, FNYEAQ. The CDR3 consists of 15 residues. CDR3: CASSPPTVPSYEQYF. CDR3 DNA sequence: TGTGCCAGCAGCCCCCCGACAGTTCCTTCCTACGAGCAGTACTTC.